In its sample, the clone carrying this T cell receptor (beta chain) was seen once. Generated by immunoSEQ multiplex PCR, the TCRdb table keeps only in-frame clones and is missing some. The sample records some 250,000 clones, 85% to 90% being singletons. The data belong to a study of blood T cell repertoires in COVID-19. Trimming removed 2 bases from V and 4 bases from J, with 17 bases in between. The CDR3 contains 17 residues. Germline CDR1 and CDR2: MRHNA and SNTAGT. This clonotype originated in a woman under 40 with COVID-19, enrolled during active disease. Sequencing was performed on peripheral blood. This chain uses TRBV6-4 with TRBJ1-4, with a tentative D call TRBD1 (5 bases). The CDR3 spells CASSDGDGGGLNEKLFF. CDR3 nucleotide sequence: TGTGCCAGCAGTGACGGTGACGGCGGGGGACTTAATGAAAAACTGTTTTTT.